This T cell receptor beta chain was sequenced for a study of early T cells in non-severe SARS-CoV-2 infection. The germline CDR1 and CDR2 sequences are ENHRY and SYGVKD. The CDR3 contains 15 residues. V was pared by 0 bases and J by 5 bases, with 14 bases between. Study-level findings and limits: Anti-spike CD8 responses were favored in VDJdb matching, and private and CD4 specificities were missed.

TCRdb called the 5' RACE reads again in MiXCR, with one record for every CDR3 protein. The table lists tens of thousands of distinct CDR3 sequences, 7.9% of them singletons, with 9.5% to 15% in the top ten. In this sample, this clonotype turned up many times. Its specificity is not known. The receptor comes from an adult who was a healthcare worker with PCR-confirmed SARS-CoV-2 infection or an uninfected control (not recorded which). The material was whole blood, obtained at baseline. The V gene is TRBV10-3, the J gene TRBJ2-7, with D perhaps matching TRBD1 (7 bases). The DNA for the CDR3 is TGTGCCATCAGTGAGTCGGTGGCAGGGGGGCACGAGCAGTACTTC. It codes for CAISESVAGGHEQYF.